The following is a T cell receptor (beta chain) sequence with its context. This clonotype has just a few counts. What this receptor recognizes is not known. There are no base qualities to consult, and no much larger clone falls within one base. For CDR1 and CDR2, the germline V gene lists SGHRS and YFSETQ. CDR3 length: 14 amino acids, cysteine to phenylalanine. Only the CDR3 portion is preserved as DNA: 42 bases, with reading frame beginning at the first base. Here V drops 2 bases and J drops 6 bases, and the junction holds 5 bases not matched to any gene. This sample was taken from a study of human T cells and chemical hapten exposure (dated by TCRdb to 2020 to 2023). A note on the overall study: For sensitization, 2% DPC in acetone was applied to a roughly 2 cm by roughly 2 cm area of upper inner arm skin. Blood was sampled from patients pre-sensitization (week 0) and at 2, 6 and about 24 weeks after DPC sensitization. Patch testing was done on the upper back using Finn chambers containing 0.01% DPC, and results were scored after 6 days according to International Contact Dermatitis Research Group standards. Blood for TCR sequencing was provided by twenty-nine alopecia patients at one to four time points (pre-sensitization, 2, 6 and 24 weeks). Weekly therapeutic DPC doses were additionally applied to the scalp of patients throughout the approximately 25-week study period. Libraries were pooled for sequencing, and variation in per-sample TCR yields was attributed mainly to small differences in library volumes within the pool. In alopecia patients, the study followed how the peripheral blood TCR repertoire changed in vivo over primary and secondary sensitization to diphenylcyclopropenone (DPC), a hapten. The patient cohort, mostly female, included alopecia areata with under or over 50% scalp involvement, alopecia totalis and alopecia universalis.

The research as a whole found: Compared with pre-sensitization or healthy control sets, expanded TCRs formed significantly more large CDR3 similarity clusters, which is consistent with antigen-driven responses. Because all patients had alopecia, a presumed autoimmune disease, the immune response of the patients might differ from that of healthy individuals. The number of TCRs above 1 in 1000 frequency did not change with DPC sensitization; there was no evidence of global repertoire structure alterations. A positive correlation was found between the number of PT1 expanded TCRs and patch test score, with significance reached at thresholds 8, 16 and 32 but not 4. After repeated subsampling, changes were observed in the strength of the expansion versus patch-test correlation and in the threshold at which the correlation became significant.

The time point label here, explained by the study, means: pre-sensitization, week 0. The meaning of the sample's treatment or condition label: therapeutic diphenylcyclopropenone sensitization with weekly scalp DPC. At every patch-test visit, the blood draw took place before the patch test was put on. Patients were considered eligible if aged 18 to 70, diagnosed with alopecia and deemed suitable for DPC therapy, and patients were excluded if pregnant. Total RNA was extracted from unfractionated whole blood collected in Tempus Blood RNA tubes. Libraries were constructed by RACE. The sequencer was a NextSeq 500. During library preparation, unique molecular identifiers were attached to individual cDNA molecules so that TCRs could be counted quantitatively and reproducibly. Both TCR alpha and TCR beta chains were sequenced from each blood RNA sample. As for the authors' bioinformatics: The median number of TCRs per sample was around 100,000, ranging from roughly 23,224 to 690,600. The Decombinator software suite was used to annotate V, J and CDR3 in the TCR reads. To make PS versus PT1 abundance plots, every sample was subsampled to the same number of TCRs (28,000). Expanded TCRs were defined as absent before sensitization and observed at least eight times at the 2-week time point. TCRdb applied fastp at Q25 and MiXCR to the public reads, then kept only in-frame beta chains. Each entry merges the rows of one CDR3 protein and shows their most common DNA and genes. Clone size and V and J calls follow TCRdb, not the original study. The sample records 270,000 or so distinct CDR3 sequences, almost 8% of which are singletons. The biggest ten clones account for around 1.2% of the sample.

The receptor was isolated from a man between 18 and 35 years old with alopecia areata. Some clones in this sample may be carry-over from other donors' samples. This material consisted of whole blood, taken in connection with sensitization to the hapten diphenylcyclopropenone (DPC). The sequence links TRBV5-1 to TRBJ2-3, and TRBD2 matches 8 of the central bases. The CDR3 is CASSFGGAPDTQYF. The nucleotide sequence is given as TGCGCCAGCAGCTTCGGGGGGGCCCCCGATACGCAGTATTTT.